This T cell receptor (beta chain) was found in a study of CD8+CD57+ T cells in acquired aplastic anemia. On the study more broadly: Sorted CD4+ and CD8+ cells yielded DNA averaging approximately 3.5 ug.

This CDR3 is 13 amino acids long. Trimming took off 2 bases at V and 5 bases at J, with 9 bases between the two ends. CDR1 is LNHNV, CDR2 YYDKDF, per germline (reference sequence). It was patients with CD8+CD57+ cell expansion by flow cytometry who were chosen for sequencing. Severe acquired aplastic anemia was present in every patient. This clonotype has just one count. The target antigen is unknown. Genomic DNA constituted the template upon which TCR beta VDJ and CDR3 profiling was performed. MiXCR, run by TCRdb on the reads, gives a single entry per CDR3 protein. The sample holds 300,000 or so distinct CDR3 sequences, roughly 59% seen once. Findings and limits, study-wide: Fewer than 30 CD8+ CDR3 sequences were shared between patients and controls.

This clonotype was sampled from a human donor with aplastic anemia. The rearrangement joins TRBV15 to TRBJ1-2; no reliable D call. The sequenced sample consisted of sorted CD4+, CD8+, or CD8+CD57+ T cells (not recorded which) from PBMCs. CDR3 loop: CATSRPTEYGYTF. In DNA, the CDR3 is TGTGCCACCAGCAGACCTACAGAGTATGGCTACACCTTC.